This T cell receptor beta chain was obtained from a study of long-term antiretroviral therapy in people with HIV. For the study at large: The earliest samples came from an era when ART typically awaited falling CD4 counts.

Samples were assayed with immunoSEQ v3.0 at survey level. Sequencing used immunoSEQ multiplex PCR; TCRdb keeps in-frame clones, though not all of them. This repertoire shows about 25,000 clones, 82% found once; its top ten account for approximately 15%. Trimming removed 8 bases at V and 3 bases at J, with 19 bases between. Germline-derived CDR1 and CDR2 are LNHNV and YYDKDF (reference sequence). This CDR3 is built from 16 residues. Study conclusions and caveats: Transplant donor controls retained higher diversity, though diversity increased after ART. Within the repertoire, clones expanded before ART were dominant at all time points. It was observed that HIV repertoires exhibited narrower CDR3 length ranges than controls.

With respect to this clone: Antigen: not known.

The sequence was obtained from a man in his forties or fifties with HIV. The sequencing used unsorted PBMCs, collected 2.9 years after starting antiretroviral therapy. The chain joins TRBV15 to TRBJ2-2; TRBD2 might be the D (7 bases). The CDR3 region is CATGGAMAGDTGELFF. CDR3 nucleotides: TGTGCCACCGGGGGGGCGATGGCAGGAGACACCGGGGAGCTGTTTTTT.